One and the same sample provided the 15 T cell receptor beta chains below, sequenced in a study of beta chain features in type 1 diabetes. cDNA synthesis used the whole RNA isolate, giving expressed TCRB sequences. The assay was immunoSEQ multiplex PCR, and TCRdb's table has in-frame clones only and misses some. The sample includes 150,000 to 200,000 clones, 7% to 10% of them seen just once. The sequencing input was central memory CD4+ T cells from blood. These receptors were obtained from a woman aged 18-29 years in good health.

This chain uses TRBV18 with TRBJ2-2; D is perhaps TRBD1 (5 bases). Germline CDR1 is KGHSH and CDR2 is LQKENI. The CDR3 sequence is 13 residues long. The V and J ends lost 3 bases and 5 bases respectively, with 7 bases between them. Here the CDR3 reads CASSPQGTGELFF. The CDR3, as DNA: TGTGCCAGCTCACCTCAGGGAACCGGGGAGCTGTTTTTT.

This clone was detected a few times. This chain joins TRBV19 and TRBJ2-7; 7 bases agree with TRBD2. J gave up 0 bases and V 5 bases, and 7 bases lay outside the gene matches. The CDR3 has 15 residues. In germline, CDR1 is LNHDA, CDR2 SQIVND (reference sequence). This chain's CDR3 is CASSPSGTSSYEQYF. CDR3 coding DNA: TGTGCCAGTAGTCCGAGCGGGACCTCCTCCTACGAGCAGTACTTC.

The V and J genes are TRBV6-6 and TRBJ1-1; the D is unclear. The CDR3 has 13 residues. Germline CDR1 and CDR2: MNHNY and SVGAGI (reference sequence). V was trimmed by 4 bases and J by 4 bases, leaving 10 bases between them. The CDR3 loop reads CASSSLEGTEAFF. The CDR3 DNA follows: TGTGCCAGCAGTTCCCTAGAGGGCACTGAAGCTTTCTTT.

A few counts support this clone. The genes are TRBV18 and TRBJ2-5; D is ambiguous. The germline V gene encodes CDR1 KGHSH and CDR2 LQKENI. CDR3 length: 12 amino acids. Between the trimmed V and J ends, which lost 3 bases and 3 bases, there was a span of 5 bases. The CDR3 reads CASSPRKETQYF. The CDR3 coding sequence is TGTGCCAGCTCACCCAGAAAAGAGACCCAGTACTTC.

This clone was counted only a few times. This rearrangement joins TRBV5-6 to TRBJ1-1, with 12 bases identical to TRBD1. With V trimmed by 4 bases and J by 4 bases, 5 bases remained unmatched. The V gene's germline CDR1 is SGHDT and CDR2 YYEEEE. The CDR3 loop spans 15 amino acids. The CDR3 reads CASSGGTGGGTEAFF. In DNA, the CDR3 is TGTGCCAGCAGCGGGGGGACAGGGGGCGGCACTGAAGCTTTCTTT.

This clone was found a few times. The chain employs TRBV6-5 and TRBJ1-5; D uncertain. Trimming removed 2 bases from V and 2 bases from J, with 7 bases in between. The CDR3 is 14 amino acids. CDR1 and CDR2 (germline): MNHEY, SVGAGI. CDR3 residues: CASSYREGNQPQHF. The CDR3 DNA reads TGTGCCAGCAGTTACCGGGAGGGCAATCAGCCCCAGCATTTT.

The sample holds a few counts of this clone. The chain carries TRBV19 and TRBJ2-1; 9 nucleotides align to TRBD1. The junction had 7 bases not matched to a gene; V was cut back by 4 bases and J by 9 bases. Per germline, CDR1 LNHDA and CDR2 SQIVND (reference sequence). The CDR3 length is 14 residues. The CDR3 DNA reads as TGTGCCAGTAGTACGGGACAGGGAAACGTTGAGCAGTTCTTC. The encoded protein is CASSTGQGNVEQFF. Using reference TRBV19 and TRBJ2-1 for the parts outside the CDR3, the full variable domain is DGGITQSPKYLFRKEGQNVTLSCEQNLNHDAMYWYRQDPGQGLRLIYYSQIVNDFQKGDIAEGYSVSREKKESFPLTVTSAQKNPTAFYLCASSTGQGNVEQFFGPGTRLTVL.

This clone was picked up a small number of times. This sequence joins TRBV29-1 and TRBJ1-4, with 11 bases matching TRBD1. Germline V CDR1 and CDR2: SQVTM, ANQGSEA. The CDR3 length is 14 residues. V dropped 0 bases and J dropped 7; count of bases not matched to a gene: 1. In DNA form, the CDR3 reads TGCAGCGTTGAAGAGGGGACAGGGGGTGAAAAACTGTTTTTT. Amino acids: CSVEEGTGGEKLFF.

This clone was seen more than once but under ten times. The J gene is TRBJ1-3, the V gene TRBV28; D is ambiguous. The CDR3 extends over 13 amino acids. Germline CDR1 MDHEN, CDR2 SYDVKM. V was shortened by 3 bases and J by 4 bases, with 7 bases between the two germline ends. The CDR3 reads CASSLYGGNTIYF. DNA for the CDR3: TGTGCCAGCAGTTTGTACGGGGGAAACACCATATATTTT.

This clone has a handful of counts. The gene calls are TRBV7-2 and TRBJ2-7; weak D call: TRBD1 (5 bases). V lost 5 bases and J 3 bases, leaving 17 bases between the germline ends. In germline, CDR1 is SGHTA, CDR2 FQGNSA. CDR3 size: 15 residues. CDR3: CASSPFIGRDYEQYF. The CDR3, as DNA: TGTGCCAGCAGCCCATTCATCGGCAGGGACTACGAGCAGTACTTC.

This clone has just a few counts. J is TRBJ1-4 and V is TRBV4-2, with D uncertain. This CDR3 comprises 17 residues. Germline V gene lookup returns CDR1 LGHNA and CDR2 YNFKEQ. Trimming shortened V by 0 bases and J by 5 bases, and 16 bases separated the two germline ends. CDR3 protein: CASSQDYMGRPNEKLFF. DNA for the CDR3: TGTGCCAGCAGCCAAGATTACATGGGGAGGCCGAATGAAAAACTGTTTTTT.

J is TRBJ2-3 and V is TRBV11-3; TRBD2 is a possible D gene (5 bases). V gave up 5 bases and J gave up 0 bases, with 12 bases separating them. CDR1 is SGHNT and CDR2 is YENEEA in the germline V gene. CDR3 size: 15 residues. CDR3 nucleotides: TGTGCCAGCAGCCCCCCGGGCGGGAGCACAGATACGCAGTATTTT. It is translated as CASSPPGGSTDTQYF. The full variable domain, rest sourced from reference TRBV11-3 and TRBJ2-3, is EAGVVQSPRYKIIEKKQPVAFWCNPISGHNTLYWYLQNLGQGPELLIRYENEEAVDDSQLPKDRFSAERLKGVDSTLKIQPAELGDSAVYLCASSPPGGSTDTQYFGPGTRLTVL.

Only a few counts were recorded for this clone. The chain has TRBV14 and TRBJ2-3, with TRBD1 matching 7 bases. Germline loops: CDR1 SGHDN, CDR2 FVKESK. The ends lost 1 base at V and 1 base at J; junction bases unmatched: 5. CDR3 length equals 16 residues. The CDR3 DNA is TGTGCCAGCAGCCAAGGGCTCGGGACAGGCACAGATACGCAGTATTTT. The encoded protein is CASSQGLGTGTDTQYF.

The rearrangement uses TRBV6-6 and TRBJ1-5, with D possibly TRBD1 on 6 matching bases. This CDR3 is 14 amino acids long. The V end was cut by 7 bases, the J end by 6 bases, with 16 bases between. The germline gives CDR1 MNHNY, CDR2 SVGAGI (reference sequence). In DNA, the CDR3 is TGTGCCAGCAAACAACAGGGCGGGAGTCAGCCCCAGCATTTT. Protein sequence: CASKQQGGSQPQHF.

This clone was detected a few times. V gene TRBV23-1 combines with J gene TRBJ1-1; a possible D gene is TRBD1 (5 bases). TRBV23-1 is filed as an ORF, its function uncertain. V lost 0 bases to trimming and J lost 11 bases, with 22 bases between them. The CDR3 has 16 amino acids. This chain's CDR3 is CASSQSKRFSGEGAFF. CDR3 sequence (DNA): TGCGCCAGCAGTCAATCGAAAAGATTTAGCGGAGAGGGGGCTTTCTTT.